This entry lists 26 T cell receptor beta chains sequenced from one sample in a study of T-cell reconstitution after alpha-beta-depleted transplantation in children. Molecular barcoding with unique molecular identifiers was used for the TCRbeta library. Each CDR3 protein is one row after TCRdb ran MiXCR on the PCR reads. The sample shows more than 100,000 distinct CDR3 sequences, about 21% of them seen only once. The specimen comprised PBMCs, mostly from graft donor cells, sampled 180 days after TCRalphabeta/CD19-depleted stem cell transplant. These receptors were obtained from a male patient between 2 and 10 years old who had a stem cell transplant for chronic granulomatous disease, so the T cells may come from the graft donor.

This clonotype was counted many times. This chain links TRBV10-3 with TRBJ1-5; 8 nucleotides agree with TRBD1. The CDR3 covers 17 residues. With V trimmed by 0 bases and J by 1 base, 5 bases remained unmatched. Germline V gene lookup returns CDR1 ENHRY and CDR2 SYGVKD. This CDR3 reads CAISESWQGASNQPQHF. The CDR3 DNA reads as TGTGCCATCAGTGAGTCTTGGCAGGGGGCGAGCAATCAGCCCCAGCATTTT.

V gene TRBV10-3 combines with J gene TRBJ2-7, with D possibly being TRBD2 (5 bases). The CDR3 has 14 residues. Germline V CDR1 and CDR2: ENHRY, SYGVKD. The V and J ends lost 2 bases and 1 base respectively, with 9 bases between them. For the CDR3, the DNA is TGTGCCATCAGTGAGATAACTAGATCCTACGAGCAGTACTTC. The encoded protein is CAISEITRSYEQYF.

This clonotype was counted many times. The chain has TRBV6-1 and TRBJ2-5; D tentatively fits TRBD1 or TRBD2 (5 bases each). The CDR3 runs to 15 residues. Deletions cut 1 base from V and 1 base from J, with 10 bases between. The germline CDR1 and CDR2 sequences are MNHNS and SASEGT. The CDR3 nucleotides read TGTGCCAGCAGTGAAGGTGGGACGCTCCAAGAGACCCAGTACTTC. Protein sequence: CASSEGGTLQETQYF.

This clonotype was counted only a few times. In DNA form, the CDR3 reads TGTGCCAGCAGCTTAGCCCTCAATGAGCAGTTCTTC. This sequence encodes CASSLALNEQFF. This chain uses TRBV7-2 with TRBJ2-1; D is undetermined. Germline values: CDR1 SGHTA, CDR2 FQGNSA. CDR3 size: 12 residues. Trimming removed 0 bases from V and 6 bases from J, with 3 bases in between.

Many counts were recorded for this clonotype. The chain links TRBV20-1 to TRBJ2-7; TRBD2 aligns across 11 bases. V was clipped by 4 bases and J by 0 bases; unmatched bases: 2. Germline-derived CDR1 and CDR2 are DFQATT and SNEGSKA (reference sequence). This CDR3 has 14 residues. This CDR3 reads CSATGTSGSYEQYF. The CDR3 DNA is TGCAGTGCTACCGGGACTAGCGGCTCCTACGAGCAGTACTTC.

This clonotype has more than one count but fewer than ten. This chain links TRBV29-1 with TRBJ2-3; 8 bases fit TRBD1. Germline V lookup: CDR1 SQVTM, CDR2 ANQGSEA. The CDR3 contains 14 residues. The V and J ends lost 6 bases and 4 bases, in that order; junction bases with no gene match: 9. Here the CDR3 DNA reads TGCAGCGTCATGACAGGGGCCGATGCAGATACGCAGTATTTT. This translates into CSVMTGADADTQYF.

This clonotype was detected many times. V usage is TRBV5-1 and J usage is TRBJ1-1; 11 bases are shared with TRBD1. The CDR3 has 15 residues. V trimming: 4 bases; J trimming: 1 base; junction bases outside the gene matches: 3. The germline CDR1 and CDR2 sequences are SGHRS and YFSETQ. Written as DNA, the CDR3 is TGCGCCAGCAGCAAGGACAGGGGGCGGAACACTGAAGCTTTCTTT. Its protein is CASSKDRGRNTEAFF.

This clonotype was found many times. The V call is TRBV5-1, the J call TRBJ2-3; TRBD1 matches 9 bases. V shed 5 bases and J 3 bases; nucleotides not matched to a gene: 7. The CDR3 is 15 residues long. The germline V gene encodes CDR1 SGHRS and CDR2 YFSETQ. The CDR3 region has the DNA TGCGCCAGCAGACGGGACAGGGTCGGTACAGATACGCAGTATTTT. Its translation is CASRRDRVGTDTQYF.

With respect to this clonotype: It is likely a read error, because the conserved phenylalanine at the end of the CDR3 is missing. This chain links TRBV10-3 with TRBJ2-5; D not resolved. Germline loops: CDR1 ENHRY, CDR2 SYGVKD. There are 12 residues in the CDR3. Deletions cut 6 bases from V and 4 bases from J, with 9 bases between. The CDR3 nucleotides are TGTGCCATCAGGGGCGACGGAGAGACCCAGTACTAC. Amino acid sequence: CAIRGDGETQYY.

The sample holds many counts of this clonotype. The chain combines TRBV5-1 with TRBJ1-5; D is unresolved. The V and J ends lost 0 bases and 1 base respectively, with 8 bases between them. CDR1 is SGHRS and CDR2 is YFSETQ in the germline V gene. This CDR3 comprises 15 residues. The CDR3, as DNA: TGCGCCAGCAGCTTGGACCCGACCAGCAATCAGCCCCAGCATTTT. This sequence encodes CASSLDPTSNQPQHF.

This clonotype was recorded at least ten times. The CDR3 DNA reads as TGCAGTGCCATAAACCGGGACCGTAATGAAAAACTGTTTTTT. Protein: CSAINRDRNEKLFF. V gene TRBV20-1 combines with J gene TRBJ1-4, with a tentative D call TRBD1 (5 bases). Per germline, CDR1 DFQATT and CDR2 SNEGSKA (reference sequence). The CDR3 is 14 amino acids. V dropped 6 bases and J dropped 4 bases, with 15 bases sitting between them.

The V call is TRBV11-1, the J call TRBJ2-3; either TRBD1 or TRBD2 may fit D (6 bases each). Germline lookup yields CDR1 SGHAT and CDR2 FQDESV (reference sequence). The CDR3 has 18 amino acids. Trimming removed 4 bases at V and 0 bases at J, with 20 bases between. The CDR3 here is CASSYRRGSGSSTDTQYF. The CDR3 coding sequence is TGTGCCAGCAGCTACCGCAGGGGTAGCGGATCTAGCACAGATACGCAGTATTTT.

The chain carries TRBV5-1 and TRBJ2-2, with D unclear. The CDR3 covers 14 residues. V was pared by 0 bases and J by 3 bases, with 6 bases between. The germline V gene has CDR1 SGHRS and CDR2 YFSETQ. The CDR3 spells CASSLVRDTGELFF. DNA for the CDR3: TGCGCCAGCAGCTTGGTTCGGGACACCGGGGAGCTGTTTTTT.

This clonotype occurred a few times. The rearrangement joins TRBV29-1 to TRBJ2-7; 7 bases are shared with TRBD1. The junction had 8 bases not matched to a gene; V was cut back by 6 bases and J by 0 bases. CDR1 and CDR2 from the germline V gene are SQVTM and ANQGSEA. The CDR3 has 14 residues. CDR3 in amino acids: CSVTDRPSSYEQYF. CDR3 DNA: TGCAGCGTCACGGACAGGCCAAGCTCCTACGAGCAGTACTTC.

This clonotype occurred a few times. The rearrangement joins TRBV10-1 to TRBJ2-7, with TRBD1 identical over 7 bases. CDR3 length: 14 amino acids. V lost 2 bases to trimming and J lost 5 bases; unmatched junction nucleotides: 6. Per germline, CDR1 WNHNN and CDR2 SYGVQD (reference sequence). The CDR3 loop is CASSEGQAVHEQYF. CDR3 nucleotides: TGCGCCAGCAGTGAGGGACAGGCGGTACACGAGCAGTACTTC.

This clonotype appeared many times. This chain uses TRBV5-1 with TRBJ2-2, with D possibly TRBD1 on 6 matching bases. V was trimmed by 3 bases and J by 8 bases, leaving 20 bases between them. From germline, CDR1 is SGHRS and CDR2 YFSETQ. The CDR3 length is 16 residues. Written as DNA, the CDR3 is TGCGCCAGCAGCTCAACGGCCGGGACATACAAGGGGGAGCTGTTTTTT. Its translation: CASSSTAGTYKGELFF. Based on the CDR3 plus reference TRBV5-1 and TRBJ2-2, the full variable domain is KAGVTQTPRYLIKTRGQQVTLSCSPISGHRSVSWYQQTPGQGLQFLFEYFSETQRNKGNFPGRFSGRQFSNSRSEMNVSTLELGDSALYLCASSSTAGTYKGELFFGEGSRLTVL.

The CDR3 sequence is CASSLTVSPGANVLTF. The CDR3, as DNA: TGTGCCAGCAGCCTAACAGTTTCCCCTGGGGCCAACGTCCTGACTTTC. The V gene is TRBV7-2, the J gene TRBJ2-6; D call uncertain. Trimming removed 5 bases from V and 2 bases from J, with 13 bases in between. This CDR3 is 16 amino acids long. Germline CDR1 is SGHTA and CDR2 is FQGNSA.

This clonotype was found many times. The chain carries TRBV20-1 and TRBJ1-2, with TRBD1 identical over 8 bases. The CDR3 is 15 residues long. Unmatched junction bases numbered 16, after V lost 6 bases and J lost 7 bases. Germline loops: CDR1 DFQATT, CDR2 SNEGSKA (reference sequence). The CDR3 bases are TGCAGTGCCAAGGCCCCGGGACAGGCGATGGGTGGCTACACCTTC. This sequence encodes CSAKAPGQAMGGYTF.

The J gene is TRBJ2-3, the V gene TRBV28, with D tentatively TRBD2 (5 bases). Germline V gives CDR1 MDHEN, CDR2 SYDVKM. This CDR3 is built from 15 residues. V shed 5 bases and J shed 6 bases, with 18 bases lying between them. Here the CDR3 DNA reads TGTGCCAGCAGTCGAGAGGCGGGCATGGGGGATACGCAGTATTTT. Encoded protein: CASSREAGMGDTQYF.

This clonotype was seen at least ten times. The genes are TRBV5-1 and TRBJ1-1; 9 nucleotides agree with TRBD1. J lost 0 bases, V lost 6 bases, and 6 bases had no gene match. The V gene's germline CDR1 is SGHRS and CDR2 YFSETQ. The CDR3 extends over 15 amino acids. CDR3 DNA sequence: TGCGCCAGCACCGGGACAGGGAATTTGAACACTGAAGCTTTCTTT. Translated: CASTGTGNLNTEAFF.

V and J are TRBV7-9 and TRBJ2-3, with a weak D call TRBD1 (6 bases). V dropped 5 bases and J dropped 0 bases, with 15 bases sitting between them. CDR3 size: 16 residues. From germline, CDR1 is SEHNR and CDR2 FQNEAQ (reference sequence). CDR3 residues: CASSPPGQPSTDTQYF. The CDR3 nucleotides read TGTGCCAGCAGCCCGCCGGGACAACCTAGCACAGATACGCAGTATTTT.

This chain uses TRBV10-3 with TRBJ1-3; D perhaps matches TRBD1 (5 bases). The germline V gene encodes CDR1 ENHRY and CDR2 SYGVKD. V shed 0 bases and J shed 0 bases, with 9 bases lying between them. CDR3 length: 16 residues. The CDR3 bases are TGTGCCATCAGTGAGTCGGGACCCGGCTCTGGAAACACCATATATTTT. It is translated as CAISESGPGSGNTIYF.

The genes are TRBV5-1 and TRBJ2-1; D call uncertain. V was trimmed by 1 base and J by 5 bases, leaving 13 bases between them. Germline V gives CDR1 SGHRS, CDR2 YFSETQ. The CDR3 is made up of 15 amino acids. CDR3 bases: TGCGCCAGCAGCTTGTTGGGATCGGGTGACAATGAGCAGTTCTTC. It translates to CASSLLGSGDNEQFF. Filled out from reference TRBV5-1 and TRBJ2-1, the complete variable domain reads KAGVTQTPRYLIKTRGQQVTLSCSPISGHRSVSWYQQTPGQGLQFLFEYFSETQRNKGNFPGRFSGRQFSNSRSEMNVSTLELGDSALYLCASSLLGSGDNEQFFGPGTRLTVL.

This chain uses TRBV5-1 with TRBJ2-4; D is perhaps TRBD1 or TRBD2 (6 bases each). The CDR3 spans 14 residues. Germline CDR1 SGHRS, CDR2 YFSETQ. Trimming removed 4 bases from V and 8 bases from J, with 16 bases in between. The chain's CDR3 is CASSENGGADIQYF. The CDR3 coding sequence is TGCGCCAGCAGCGAGAACGGGGGCGCGGACATTCAGTACTTC.

There are a few counts of this clonotype. The chain couples TRBV20-1 to TRBJ1-3; D not resolved. The germline V gene has CDR1 DFQATT and CDR2 SNEGSKA (reference sequence). The CDR3 covers 16 residues. V was clipped by 4 bases and J by 0 bases, with 16 bases between them. Here the CDR3 reads CSATSNTASSGNTIYF. CDR3 bases: TGCAGTGCTACCAGCAACACAGCGAGCTCTGGAAACACCATATATTTT.

This clonotype showed up many times. The gene calls are TRBV20-1 and TRBJ2-7; the D gene is possibly TRBD2 (6 bases). CDR1 is DFQATT and CDR2 is SNEGSKA in the germline V gene (reference sequence). The CDR3 length is 16 residues. V shed 3 bases and J shed 0 bases, with 18 bases lying between them. Here the CDR3 reads CSARTPRMGGSYEQYF. The CDR3 DNA sequence: TGCAGTGCTAGGACACCAAGGATGGGGGGCTCCTACGAGCAGTACTTC.